Below are 8 T cell receptor beta chains sequenced from a single sample in a study of blood T cells in healthy people across ages. The authors ran a second PCR of about 6 to 12 cycles using a sample-barcoded 5' primer and a J-beta primer mix. TCRdb fed the 5' RACE reads into MiXCR, producing one record per CDR3 protein. The sample includes some 1,500,000 distinct CDR3 sequences, about 42% of them seen just once. The sequencing input was blood. Receptor source: a woman aged 18-29 years in good health.

The chain has TRBV10-1 and TRBJ2-5, with 8 bases lining up with TRBD2. Looked up from germline, CDR1 is WNHNN and CDR2 is SYGVQD (reference sequence). There are 18 residues in the CDR3. V shed 0 bases and J 2 bases; nucleotides not matched to a gene: 11. In nucleotides, the CDR3 is TGCGCCAGCAGTGAGTCAGTGGGGCGGGGGGAAATTCAAGAGACCCAGTACTTC. Its translation is CASSESVGRGEIQETQYF.

This chain connects TRBV29-1 to TRBJ1-1, with a possible D match to TRBD1 (6 bases). Germline CDR1 and CDR2: SQVTM and ANQGSEA. The ends were cut back, 3 bases at V and 0 bases at J, with 11 bases in the middle. The CDR3 length is 14 residues. The CDR3 is CSVEKGVMNTEAFF. CDR3 DNA sequence: TGCAGCGTTGAGAAGGGGGTGATGAACACTGAAGCTTTCTTT. The full variable domain, its missing parts supplied by reference TRBV29-1 and TRBJ1-1, is SAVISQKPSRDICQRGTSLTIQCQVDSQVTMMFWYRQQPGQSLTLIATANQGSEATYESGFVIDKFPISRPNLTFSTLTVSNMSPEDSSIYLCSVEKGVMNTEAFFGQGTRLTVV.

The rearrangement uses TRBV7-9 and TRBJ2-3; TRBD1 aligns across 7 bases. The length of the CDR3 is 17 residues. J was trimmed by 0 bases and V by 5 bases; bases with no gene match: 11. Germline assignment: CDR1 SEHNR and CDR2 FQNEAQ (reference sequence). CDR3 sequence: CASSPSRQGPSTDTQYF. CDR3 DNA sequence: TGTGCCAGCAGCCCAAGTAGACAGGGACCTAGCACAGATACGCAGTATTTT.

This clonotype came up a few times. V and J are TRBV11-2 and TRBJ2-1, with 10 bases matching TRBD2. Germline values: CDR1 SGHAT, CDR2 FQNNGV. This CDR3 contains 19 residues. Trimming at V came to 0 bases and at J to 1 base, leaving 9 bases not matched to a gene. The DNA of the CDR3 is TGTGCCAGCAGCTTAGATCAGAGGCTAGCGGGAGATTCCTACAATGAGCAGTTCTTC. Its protein product is CASSLDQRLAGDSYNEQFF.

This clonotype was recorded a few times. V usage is TRBV20-1 and J usage is TRBJ2-5; no firm D call. Trimming pared 6 bases from V and 1 base from J, leaving 0 bases between. Germline V gene data show CDR1 as DFQATT and CDR2 as SNEGSKA (reference sequence). The CDR3 totals 9 residues. CDR3 protein: CSAQETQYF. The CDR3 region has the DNA TGCAGTGCCCAAGAGACCCAGTACTTC.

This clonotype was detected a few times. The chain combines TRBV15 with TRBJ2-7, with 7 bases aligning to TRBD2. The germline CDR1 and CDR2 sequences are LNHNV and YYDKDF (reference sequence). The V gene end was trimmed by 0 bases and the J gene end by 3 bases; junction bases not matched to a gene: 5. CDR3 length equals 15 residues. The CDR3 reads CATSRDPPGGYEQYF. The CDR3 DNA reads as TGTGCCACCAGCAGAGATCCCCCGGGGGGCTACGAGCAGTACTTC.

The chain recombines TRBV25-1 with TRBJ1-2; 7 bases align to TRBD1. CDR1 and CDR2 (germline): MGHDK, SYGVNS. CDR3 length: 15 residues. The V and J ends lost 1 base and 5 bases, in that order; junction bases with no gene match: 7. The CDR3 DNA sequence: TGTGCCAGCAGTGAATCCCGTGCAGGGGGGTATGGCTACACCTTC. Translating it yields CASSESRAGGYGYTF.

This clonotype was observed a handful of times. The chain couples TRBV10-3 to TRBJ2-7; D is ambiguous. This CDR3 has 13 amino acids. The ends were cut back, 4 bases at V and 2 bases at J, with 9 bases in the middle. Germline lookup yields CDR1 ENHRY and CDR2 SYGVKD. The CDR3 region has the DNA TGTGCCATCAGTGTGGCAGGTCCCTACGAGCAGTACTTC. It translates to CAISVAGPYEQYF.